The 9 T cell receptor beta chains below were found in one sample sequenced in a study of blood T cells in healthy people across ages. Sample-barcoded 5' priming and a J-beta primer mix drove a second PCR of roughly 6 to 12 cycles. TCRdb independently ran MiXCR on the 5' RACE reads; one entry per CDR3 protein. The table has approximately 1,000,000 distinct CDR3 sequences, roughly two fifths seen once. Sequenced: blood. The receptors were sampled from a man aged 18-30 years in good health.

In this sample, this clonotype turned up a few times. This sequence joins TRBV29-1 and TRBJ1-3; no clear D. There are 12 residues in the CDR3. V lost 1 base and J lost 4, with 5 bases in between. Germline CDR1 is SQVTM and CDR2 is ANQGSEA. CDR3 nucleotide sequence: TGCAGCGTTGAAGTCACCGGAAACACCATATATTTT. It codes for CSVEVTGNTIYF.

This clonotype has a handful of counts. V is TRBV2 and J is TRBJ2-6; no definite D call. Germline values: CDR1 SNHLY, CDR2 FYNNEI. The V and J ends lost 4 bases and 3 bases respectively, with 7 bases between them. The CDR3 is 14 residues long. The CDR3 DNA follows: TGTGCCAGCAGTGGTCAACGTGGGGCCAACGTCCTGACTTTC. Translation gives CASSGQRGANVLTF. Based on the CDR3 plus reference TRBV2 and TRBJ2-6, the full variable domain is EPEVTQTPSHQVTQMGQEVILRCVPISNHLYFYWYRQILGQKVEFLVSFYNNEISEKSEIFDDQFSVERPDGSNFTLKIRSTKLEDSAMYFCASSGQRGANVLTFGAGSRLTVL.

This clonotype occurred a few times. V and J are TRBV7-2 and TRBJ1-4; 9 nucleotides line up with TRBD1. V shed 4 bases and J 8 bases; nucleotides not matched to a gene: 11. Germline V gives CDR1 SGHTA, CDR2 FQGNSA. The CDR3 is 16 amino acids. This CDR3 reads CASSSADRGEFEKLFF. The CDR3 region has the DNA TGTGCCAGCAGCTCGGCGGACAGGGGAGAATTCGAAAAACTGTTTTTT.

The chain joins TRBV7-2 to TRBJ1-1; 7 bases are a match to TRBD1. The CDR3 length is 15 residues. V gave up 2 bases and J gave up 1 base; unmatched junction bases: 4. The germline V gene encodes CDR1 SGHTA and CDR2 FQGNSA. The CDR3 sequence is CASSLMEGANTEAFF. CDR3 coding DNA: TGTGCCAGCAGCTTAATGGAGGGGGCGAACACTGAAGCTTTCTTT.

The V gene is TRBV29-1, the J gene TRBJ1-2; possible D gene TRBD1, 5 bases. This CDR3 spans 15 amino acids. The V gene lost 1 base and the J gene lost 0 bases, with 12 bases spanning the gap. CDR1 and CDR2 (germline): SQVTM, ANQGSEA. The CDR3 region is CSVEGAGTSNYGYTF. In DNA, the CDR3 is TGCAGCGTTGAAGGGGCAGGGACCTCTAACTATGGCTACACCTTC. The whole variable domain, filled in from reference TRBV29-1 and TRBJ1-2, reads SAVISQKPSRDICQRGTSLTIQCQVDSQVTMMFWYRQQPGQSLTLIATANQGSEATYESGFVIDKFPISRPNLTFSTLTVSNMSPEDSSIYLCSVEGAGTSNYGYTFGSGTRLTVV.

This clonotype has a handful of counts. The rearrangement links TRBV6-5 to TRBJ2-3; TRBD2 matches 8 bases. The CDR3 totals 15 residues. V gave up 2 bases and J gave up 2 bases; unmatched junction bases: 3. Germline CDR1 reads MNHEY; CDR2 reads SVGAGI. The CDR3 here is CASSYGRGATDTQYF. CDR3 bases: TGTGCCAGCAGTTACGGGCGGGGGGCCACAGATACGCAGTATTTT.

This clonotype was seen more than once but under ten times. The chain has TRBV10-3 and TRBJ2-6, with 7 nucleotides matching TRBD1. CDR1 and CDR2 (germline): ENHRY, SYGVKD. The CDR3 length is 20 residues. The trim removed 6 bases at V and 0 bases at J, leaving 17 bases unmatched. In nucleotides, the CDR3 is TGTGCCATCAGAGCAACACCACCGGGACAGCCTTTCTCTGGGGCCAACGTCCTGACTTTC. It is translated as CAIRATPPGQPFSGANVLTF.

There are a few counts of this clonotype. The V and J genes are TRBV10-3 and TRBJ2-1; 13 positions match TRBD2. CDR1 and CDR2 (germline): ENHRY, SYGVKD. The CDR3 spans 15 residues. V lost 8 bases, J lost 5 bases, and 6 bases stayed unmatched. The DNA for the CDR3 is TGTGCCATCGCAGGGACTAGCGGGATAAACAATGAGCAGTTCTTC. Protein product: CAIAGTSGINNEQFF.

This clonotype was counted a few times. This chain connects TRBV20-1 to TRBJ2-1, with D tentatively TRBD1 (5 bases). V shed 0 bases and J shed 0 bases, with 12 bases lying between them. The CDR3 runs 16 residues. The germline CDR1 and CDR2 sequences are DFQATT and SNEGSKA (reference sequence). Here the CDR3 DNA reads TGCAGTGCTAGAGATCAGGGAAGAAGCTCCTACAATGAGCAGTTCTTC. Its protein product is CSARDQGRSSYNEQFF.